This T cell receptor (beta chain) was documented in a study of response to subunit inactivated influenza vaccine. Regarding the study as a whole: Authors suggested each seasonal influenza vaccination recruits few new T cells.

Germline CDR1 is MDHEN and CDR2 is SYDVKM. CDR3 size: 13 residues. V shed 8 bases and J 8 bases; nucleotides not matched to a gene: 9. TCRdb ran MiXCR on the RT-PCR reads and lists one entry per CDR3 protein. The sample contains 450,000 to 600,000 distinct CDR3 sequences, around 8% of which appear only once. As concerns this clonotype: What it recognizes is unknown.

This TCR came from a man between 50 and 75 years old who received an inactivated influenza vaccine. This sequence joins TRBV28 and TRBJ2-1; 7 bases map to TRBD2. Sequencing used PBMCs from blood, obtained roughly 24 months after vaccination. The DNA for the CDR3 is TGTGCCAGCGGGTCCGGGACTACCTATGAGCAGTTCTTC. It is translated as CASGSGTTYEQFF.